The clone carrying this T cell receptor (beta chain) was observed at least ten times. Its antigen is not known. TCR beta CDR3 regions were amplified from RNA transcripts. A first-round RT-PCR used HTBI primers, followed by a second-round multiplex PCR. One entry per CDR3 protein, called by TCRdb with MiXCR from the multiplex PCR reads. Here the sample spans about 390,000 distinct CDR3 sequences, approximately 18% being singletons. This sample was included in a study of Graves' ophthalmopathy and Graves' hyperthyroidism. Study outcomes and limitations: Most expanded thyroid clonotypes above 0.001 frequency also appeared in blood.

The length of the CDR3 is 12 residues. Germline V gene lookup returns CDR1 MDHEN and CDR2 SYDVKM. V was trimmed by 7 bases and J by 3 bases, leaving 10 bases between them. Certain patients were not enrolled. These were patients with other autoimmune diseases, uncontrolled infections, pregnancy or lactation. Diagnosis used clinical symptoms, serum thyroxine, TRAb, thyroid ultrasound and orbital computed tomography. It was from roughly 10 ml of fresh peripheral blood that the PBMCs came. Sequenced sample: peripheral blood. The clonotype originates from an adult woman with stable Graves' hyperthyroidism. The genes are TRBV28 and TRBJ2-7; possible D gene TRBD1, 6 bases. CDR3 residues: CASTSQGYEQYF. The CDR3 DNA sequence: TGTGCCAGCACATCACAGGGCTACGAGCAGTACTTC.